These 6 T cell receptor beta chains were sequenced from one sample in a study of cytomegalovirus exposure and HLA in healthy donors. The PCR ran on 60 Vbeta and 13 Jbeta primers. Sequencing was performed with immunoSEQ multiplex PCR; in TCRdb, only in-frame clones are kept and a portion is missing. The sample records some 95,000 clones, approximately 71% being singletons. Sequencing was carried out using PBMCs. The receptors derive from a woman in her late teens or twenties in good health and CMV-seropositive.

The CDR3 loop reads CSILNQGWETQYF. The CDR3 DNA reads TGCAGCATCTTAAATCAGGGTTGGGAGACCCAGTACTTC. This sequence joins TRBV29-1 and TRBJ2-5; D is possibly TRBD1 (5 bases). CDR1 SQVTM and CDR2 ANQGSEA come from the germline V gene. V lost 8 bases and J lost 5, with 18 bases in between. The CDR3 length is 13 residues.

This clone was detected only a few times. The V gene is TRBV7-6, the J gene TRBJ2-3; possibly TRBD2 for D (6 bases). Germline V gives CDR1 SGHVS, CDR2 FNYEAQ. CDR3 length: 16 residues. V shed 3 bases and J shed 2 bases, with 15 bases lying between them. The CDR3 loop reads CASSLWGETITDTQYF. The CDR3 nucleotides are TGTGCCAGCAGCTTGTGGGGGGAGACTATCACAGATACGCAGTATTTT.

DNA for the CDR3: TGTGCCAGCACTGGGACAGGGGAACTTGGGGGGGCTGATACGCAGTATTTT. It encodes CASTGTGELGGADTQYF. The chain employs TRBV27 and TRBJ2-3, with 10 nucleotides matching TRBD1. Germline V gene sequence: CDR1 MNHEY, CDR2 SMNVEV (reference sequence). J gave up 6 bases and V 7 bases, and 16 bases lay outside the gene matches. The CDR3 sequence is 17 residues long.

This clone was picked up a small number of times. V and J are TRBV19 and TRBJ2-3; 7 bases are shared with TRBD1. The germline gives CDR1 LNHDA, CDR2 SQIVND (reference sequence). The length of the CDR3 is 13 residues. V was pared by 4 bases and J by 9 bases, with 7 bases of the junction left unmatched. The CDR3 bases are TGTGCCAGTAGTACGGACAGGATGTCGACGCAGTATTTT. This sequence encodes CASSTDRMSTQYF.

This chain uses TRBV9 with TRBJ2-3, with a possible D match to TRBD2 (5 bases). In germline, CDR1 is SGDLS, CDR2 YYNGEE. The V end lost 0 bases, the J end lost 4 bases, and 9 bases lay between the germline ends. The CDR3 is 14 residues long. The CDR3 DNA sequence: TGTGCCAGCAGCGTAGGTCAGGAGGCAGATACGCAGTATTTT. This sequence encodes CASSVGQEADTQYF. Complete variable domain (other parts from reference TRBV9 and TRBJ2-3): DSGVTQTPKHLITATGQRVTLRCSPRSGDLSVYWYQQSLDQGLQFLIQYYNGEERAKGNILERFSAQQFPDLHSELNLSSLELGDSALYFCASSVGQEADTQYFGPGTRLTVL.

The V gene is TRBV6-5, the J gene TRBJ2-5, with a weak D call TRBD1 (5 bases). Per the germline V gene, CDR1 is MNHEY and CDR2 is SVGAGI. Trimming took off 2 bases at V and 9 bases at J, with 13 bases between the two ends. The CDR3 runs 13 residues. CDR3 nucleotides: TGTGCCAGCAGTTACAGGGGCTCGGAGTCCCAGTACTTC. The encoded protein is CASSYRGSESQYF.